This TCR beta chain came from a study of blood T cells in healthy people across ages (dated by TCRdb to between 2014 and 2016). Notes on the research overall: In model experiments, template switching captured about one uniquely barcoded TCR beta cDNA molecule for every two T cells. To track age-related changes in TCR beta repertoire diversity, the study relied on deep sequencing normalized with unique cDNA molecular identifiers. Four age groups were formed from the donors: young (average approximately 15 years), middle-aged (approximately 39), aged (approximately 60) and long-lived (less than 85). Donors of different ages were randomly distributed across sequencing lanes to avoid experimental bias. Using the same blood draw, the study looked at two additional independent replicas of 1 million unique cDNA reads for two donors, one aged 18 to 30 and the other aged 80 or older.

The CDR3 sequence holds 15 residues, the cysteine and phenylalanine included. CDR3 DNA is the only sequence kept; it has 45 bases, read in frame from the first base. CDR1 and CDR2 are drawn from the germline V gene (reference sequence): DFQATT, SNEGSKA. V gives up 6 bases and J gives up 0 bases, and the segment between their germline ends measures 16 bases. Results the study describes overall, beyond this receptor: As age increased, observed TCR beta diversity per million T cells dropped in a roughly linear way, and a significant reduction was already evident by age 40. Total diversity estimates from one million sequenced T cells were considered lower bounds and underestimates. Since profiling was done on bulk unsorted PBMCs, naive and antigen-experienced compartments could not be conclusively compared. The percentage of naive T cells measured by flow cytometry correlated strongly with observed TCR beta diversity. Because the CMV infection status of the donors was unknown, age-related changes in expanded clonotypes may potentially have been confounded. The long-lived group showed more naive CD4+ T cells, fewer expanded clones and increased TCR diversity than the aged group, suggesting age selection.

Libraries were made using 5' RACE. The sequencing machine was an Illumina HiSeq 2500. A second PCR of roughly 6 to 12 cycles was run with a J-beta primer mix and a sample-barcoded 5' primer. A template-switch 5' adaptor carrying 12 random nucleotides introduced a unique molecular identifier onto each TCR beta cDNA molecule. Each sample yielded at least 3 million CDR3-containing paired-end reads. The Mint cDNA synthesis kit, primed by a TRBC-specific oligonucleotide, was used to synthesize first-strand cDNA from all RNA. All cDNA was treated with uracil-DNA glycosylase and then went through a first 18-cycle PCR with the universal primers M1SS and BC2_uni_R. In the authors' own workflow: For normalization, 1 million high-quality reads, each with a distinct molecular identifier, were randomly selected from each sample. Instead of being binned into consensus sequences, reads with shared molecular identifiers were discarded. MiTCR, set to a Q25 quality threshold and the strictest error-elimination algorithm, was used for CDR3 identification, clonotype clustering and error correction. A nonparametric unseen species model with Euler transformation was used to estimate a lower bound on total TCR beta diversity. Through fastp at Q25 and MiXCR, TCRdb rebuilt clones from the public reads, retaining in-frame beta chains. Rows are combined by CDR3 protein, so each entry shows the most common genes and DNA. TCRdb's processing, not the authors' own work, is the source of the V and J calls. This sample is represented by around 1.7 million distinct CDR3 sequences; 28% of them were singletons. Roughly 8% of the sample comes from the top ten.

Turning to this clonotype: The specificity of this receptor is unknown. No base qualities exist here, and no much larger clone lies one base off it.

The donors were a few dozen Caucasian individuals from Russia, aged roughly 6 to 100 years, who were systemically healthy. Roughly 9.5 milliliters of peripheral blood were drawn from each donor into EDTA-treated Vacutainer tubes. Ficoll-Paque density-gradient centrifugation was used to isolate PBMCs, with at least 7 million per sample. Total RNA, at least 6 micrograms per sample, was extracted from PBMCs with Trizol reagent. For every donor, an aliquot of PBMCs went through flow cytometry to measure the percentages of naive CD45RAhigh/CD27high T cells. This chain joins TRBV20-1 to TRBJ2-3; the D element could tentatively be TRBD1 or TRBD2, as 7 bases agree for each. Sequencing was performed on blood. The origin of this receptor is a woman in her 30s in good health. The CDR3 here reads CSARGGQASTDTQYF. The DNA sequence is given as TGCAGTGCCAGGGGGGGGCAGGCTAGCACAGATACGCAGTATTTT.